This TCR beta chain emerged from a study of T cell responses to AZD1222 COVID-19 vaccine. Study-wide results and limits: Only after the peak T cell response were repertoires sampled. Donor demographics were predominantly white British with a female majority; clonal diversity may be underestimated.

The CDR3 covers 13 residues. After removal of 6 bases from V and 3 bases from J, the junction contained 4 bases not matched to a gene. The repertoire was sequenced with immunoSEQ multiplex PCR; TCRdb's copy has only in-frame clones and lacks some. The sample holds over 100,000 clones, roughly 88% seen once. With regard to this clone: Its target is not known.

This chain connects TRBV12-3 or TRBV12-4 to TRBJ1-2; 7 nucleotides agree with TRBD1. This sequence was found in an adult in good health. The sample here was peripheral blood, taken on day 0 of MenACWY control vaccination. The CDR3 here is CASSATGDYGYTF. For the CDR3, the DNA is TGTGCCAGCAGCGCCACAGGGGACTATGGCTACACCTTC.